These 30 T cell receptor beta chains originate from one sample sequenced in a study of blood T cell repertoires in COVID-19. The protocol was immunoSEQ multiplex PCR, while the TCRdb copy is restricted to in-frame clones and leaves out a portion. Among some 150,000 clones listed, approximately 90% were seen once. The sequencing sample was made of peripheral blood. These receptors came from a woman older than 75 with acute or convalescent COVID-19.

The V gene is TRBV2, the J gene TRBJ1-1, with TRBD1 matching 8 bases. This CDR3 comprises 12 residues. J gave up 11 bases and V 7 bases, and 9 bases lay outside the gene matches. Germline V gives CDR1 SNHLY, CDR2 FYNNEI. CDR3 loop: CASNLGQGRAFF. The CDR3 nucleotides are TGTGCCAGCAATCTAGGACAGGGTCGGGCTTTCTTT.

In this sample, this clone turned up many times. This chain joins TRBV15 and TRBJ2-7; maybe TRBD2 (7 bases). Per germline, CDR1 LNHNV and CDR2 YYDKDF (reference sequence). Trimming shortened V by 0 bases and J by 5 bases, and 14 bases separated the two germline ends. This CDR3 spans 15 amino acids. CDR3: CATSRDPGGLDEQYF. Written as DNA, the CDR3 is TGTGCCACCAGCAGAGATCCCGGGGGGCTCGACGAGCAGTACTTC.

This chain joins TRBV4-2 and TRBJ2-3; the D is unclear. This CDR3 spans 15 amino acids. The V end lost 1 base, the J end lost 2 bases, and 10 bases lay between the germline ends. Germline V gene data show CDR1 as LGHNA and CDR2 as YNFKEQ. The CDR3 here is CASSQGDKVTDTQYF. The CDR3 coding sequence is TGTGCCAGCAGCCAAGGAGACAAAGTCACAGATACGCAGTATTTT.

CDR3 sequence reads: CASSEGLSGGAKDTQYF. The CDR3 DNA reads TGTGCCAGCAGCGAAGGATTAAGCGGGGGGGCGAAAGATACGCAGTATTTT. The chain is built from TRBV5-4 and TRBJ2-3, with TRBD2 matching over 10 bases. The CDR3 totals 17 residues. The junction had 13 bases not matched to a gene; V was cut back by 4 bases and J by 5 bases. Germline V gene sequence: CDR1 SGHNT, CDR2 YYREEE (reference sequence).

The V gene is TRBV19, the J gene TRBJ1-1, with D possibly matching TRBD1 (5 bases). The germline V gene has CDR1 LNHDA and CDR2 SQIVND (reference sequence). V was shortened by 11 bases and J by 5 bases, with 21 bases between the two germline ends. The CDR3 extends over 14 amino acids. CDR3 sequence: CASQKLREGTEAFF. The CDR3 nucleotides read TGTGCCTCCCAGAAACTCAGGGAGGGAACTGAAGCTTTCTTT. The full variable domain, in which reference TRBV19 and TRBJ1-1 provide the parts outside the CDR3, is DGGITQSPKYLFRKEGQNVTLSCEQNLNHDAMYWYRQDPGQGLRLIYYSQIVNDFQKGDIAEGYSVSREKKESFPLTVTSAQKNPTAFYLCASQKLREGTEAFFGQGTRLTVV.

The chain carries TRBV19 and TRBJ1-2; D possibly corresponds to TRBD1 (6 bases). V lost 3 bases, J lost 7 bases, and 15 bases lay in between. The CDR3 is 14 residues long. CDR1 is LNHDA, CDR2 SQIVND, per germline (reference sequence). The CDR3 loop is CASSMRGAFRGYTF. In DNA, the CDR3 is TGTGCCAGTAGTATGCGGGGGGCGTTTCGTGGCTACACCTTC.

The chain combines TRBV4-3 with TRBJ1-2, with TRBD1 matching 7 bases. V gave up 3 bases and J gave up 7 bases; unmatched junction bases: 8. Germline V gives CDR1 LGHNA, CDR2 YSLEER. The CDR3 is 14 residues long. Here the CDR3 reads CASSQKDRSVGYTF. The CDR3 DNA sequence: TGCGCCAGCAGCCAGAAGGACAGGTCGGTTGGCTACACCTTC.

V usage is TRBV20-1 and J usage is TRBJ1-2; D call uncertain. Looked up from germline, CDR1 is DFQATT and CDR2 is SNEGSKA (reference sequence). The CDR3 has 13 amino acids. V dropped 3 bases and J dropped 2 bases, with 10 bases sitting between them. The CDR3 DNA follows: TGCAGTGCTAGTCCTCAGATAAACTATGGCTACACCTTC. Its translation: CSASPQINYGYTF.

This rearrangement joins TRBV7-6 to TRBJ2-3; D gene unclear. Germline values: CDR1 SGHVS, CDR2 FNYEAQ. The CDR3 runs to 13 residues. V shed 1 base and J shed 2 bases, with 4 bases lying between them. The CDR3 nucleotides read TGTGCCAGCAGCTTAGATCTCACAGATACGCAGTATTTT. Encoded protein: CASSLDLTDTQYF.

V and J are TRBV12-3 or TRBV12-4 and TRBJ1-2; weak D call: TRBD1 (5 bases). With 5 bases removed from V and 5 bases from J, the gap between germline ends came to 12 bases. CDR3 length: 13 amino acids. The CDR3 nucleotides read TGTGCCAGCAGTATCCGGGGGGTATATGGCTACACCTTC. Translated, it gives CASSIRGVYGYTF.

The V and J genes are TRBV2 and TRBJ2-7, with D perhaps matching TRBD2 (5 bases). The ends were cut back, 2 bases at V and 4 bases at J, with 15 bases in the middle. This CDR3 comprises 15 residues. CDR1 SNHLY and CDR2 FYNNEI come from the germline V gene. The CDR3 reads CASSETRTYLYEQYF. The CDR3, as DNA: TGTGCCAGCAGTGAAACTAGGACTTACTTGTACGAGCAGTACTTC.

A note on this clone: A read error may account for a junction end that differs from germline. The rearrangement links TRBV9 to TRBJ2-2, with 7 positions matching TRBD2. The CDR3 runs 16 residues. Germline values: CDR1 SGDLS, CDR2 YYNGEE. DNA of the CDR3: TGTGCCAGCAGCGTGGCTAGCGGCGCGAACGCCGGGGAGCTGTTTTTT. It is translated as CASSVASGANAGELFF.

This clone came up once. The V and J genes are TRBV6-1 and TRBJ1-3, with unresolved D. The CDR3 consists of 18 residues. Germline CDR1 is MNHNS and CDR2 is SASEGT. The V end lost 4 bases, the J end lost 0 bases, and 19 bases lay between the germline ends. In DNA, the CDR3 is TGTGCCAGCAGTGGGTTCAAGAGAGGAGCACTCTCTGGAAACACCATATATTTT. Its protein is CASSGFKRGALSGNTIYF.

The rearrangement links TRBV10-3 to TRBJ2-2, with D perhaps TRBD2 (5 bases). From germline, CDR1 is ENHRY and CDR2 SYGVKD. The CDR3 has 16 amino acids. V lost 0 bases and J 6 bases, leaving 14 bases between the germline ends. For the CDR3, the DNA is TGTGCCATCAGTGAGTCTAGGAATACTAGGGCCGGGGAGCTGTTTTTT. Translating it yields CAISESRNTRAGELFF.

The genes are TRBV19 and TRBJ1-2; D may be TRBD1 (6 bases). The V gene's germline CDR1 is LNHDA and CDR2 SQIVND (reference sequence). V lost 10 bases and J 8 bases, leaving 11 bases between the germline ends. The CDR3 is 10 amino acids. The CDR3 DNA reads TGTGCCACCCAGGGGAACGGCTACACCTTC. This sequence encodes CATQGNGYTF.

The chain uses TRBV6-5 and TRBJ1-2, with a possible D match to TRBD1 (5 bases). Trimming cost V 6 bases and J 3 bases, with 11 bases left between them. Germline CDR1 reads MNHEY; CDR2 reads SVGAGI. The CDR3 has 13 amino acids. The CDR3 loop is CASSLDKDYGYTF. Here the CDR3 DNA reads TGTGCCAGCAGCCTGGACAAAGACTATGGCTACACCTTC.

The chain employs TRBV5-4 and TRBJ1-6; TRBD1 matches 9 bases. This CDR3 comprises 15 residues. Germline CDR1 is SGHNT and CDR2 is YYREEE (reference sequence). The trim removed 4 bases at V and 9 bases at J, leaving 8 bases unmatched. CDR3 nucleotides: TGTGCCAGCAGCGGCGGGACAGGGTCCGGTTCACCCCTCCACTTT. Residues: CASSGGTGSGSPLHF.

The V call is TRBV10-3, the J call TRBJ2-5; D possibly corresponds to TRBD1 (6 bases). The germline V and J ends were trimmed by 5 bases and 4 bases, with 14 bases remaining between them. Germline CDR1 ENHRY, CDR2 SYGVKD. CDR3 length: 14 amino acids. The CDR3 loop reads CAISRTAPGETQYF. The CDR3, as DNA: TGTGCCATCAGTCGGACAGCTCCGGGAGAGACCCAGTACTTC.

The chain recombines TRBV10-2 with TRBJ2-1, with TRBD2 matching 12 bases. The junction had 7 bases not matched to a gene; V was cut back by 6 bases and J by 4 bases. CDR1 and CDR2 from the germline V gene are WSHSY and SAAADI. This CDR3 has 16 amino acids. The CDR3 sequence: CASSLTSGGPYNEQFF. The CDR3 nucleotides read TGCGCCAGCAGCCTTACTAGCGGGGGGCCATACAATGAGCAGTTCTTC.

The V and J genes are TRBV4-3 and TRBJ1-6; TRBD1 agrees at 10 bases. CDR1 and CDR2 (germline): LGHNA, YSLEER. Trimming took 1 base from V and 8 from J; bases not matched to a gene: 5. The CDR3 has 16 residues. The CDR3 bases are TGCGCCAGCAGCCAAGTTCCGGGACAGGGGTATTCACCCCTCCACTTT. Encoded protein: CASSQVPGQGYSPLHF.

The V and J genes are TRBV5-4 and TRBJ1-2, with 8 bases lining up with TRBD1. The CDR3 loop spans 18 amino acids. V trimming: 0 bases; J trimming: 4 bases; junction bases outside the gene matches: 14. Germline V gives CDR1 SGHNT, CDR2 YYREEE (reference sequence). For the CDR3, the DNA is TGTGCCAGCAGCTTGGGATCTCCCGACAGGGGTATTGGCTATGGCTACACCTTC. Its translation: CASSLGSPDRGIGYGYTF.

The genes are TRBV5-1 and TRBJ1-1, with TRBD1 matching 9 bases. The germline V gene encodes CDR1 SGHRS and CDR2 YFSETQ. The J segment lost 1 base and the V segment lost 4 bases, leaving 5 bases of the junction unmatched. This CDR3 comprises 15 residues. The CDR3: CASSPGQGGNTEAFF. In DNA, the CDR3 is TGCGCCAGCAGCCCGGGACAGGGAGGGAACACTGAAGCTTTCTTT. Based on the CDR3 plus reference TRBV5-1 and TRBJ1-1, the full variable domain is KAGVTQTPRYLIKTRGQQVTLSCSPISGHRSVSWYQQTPGQGLQFLFEYFSETQRNKGNFPGRFSGRQFSNSRSEMNVSTLELGDSALYLCASSPGQGGNTEAFFGQGTRLTVV.

The chain links TRBV6-6 to TRBJ1-1; the D gene is possibly TRBD1 (6 bases). Germline assignment: CDR1 MNHNY and CDR2 SVGAGI (reference sequence). This CDR3 spans 15 amino acids. The V end was cut by 2 bases, the J end by 8 bases, with 18 bases between. The CDR3 loop is CASSYPAQGSEEAFF. The CDR3 DNA sequence: TGTGCCAGCAGTTACCCAGCCCAGGGGTCTGAGGAAGCTTTCTTT.

V gene TRBV7-9 combines with J gene TRBJ1-2; 7 positions agree with TRBD1. After removal of 5 bases from V and 8 bases from J, the junction contained 17 bases not matched to a gene. CDR1 SEHNR and CDR2 FQNEAQ come from the germline V gene (reference sequence). This CDR3 has 16 amino acids. The CDR3 spells CASSPWDRGPRGGYTF. The DNA for the CDR3 is TGTGCCAGCAGCCCCTGGGACAGAGGACCACGAGGCGGCTACACCTTC.

This clone came up a few times. The chain uses TRBV18 and TRBJ1-1, with 7 nucleotides matching TRBD1. Trimming cost V 3 bases and J 8 bases; bases outside gene matches: 3. This CDR3 has 12 amino acids. Germline assignment: CDR1 KGHSH and CDR2 LQKENI. The CDR3 region has the DNA TGTGCCAGCTCACCGGGCAGGGGGGAAGCTTTCTTT. Encoded protein: CASSPGRGEAFF.

The chain's CDR3 is CASSPRHEDGYGYTF. The DNA of the CDR3 is TGCGCCAGCAGCCCCCGACACGAAGATGGCTATGGCTACACCTTC. The rearrangement uses TRBV4-3 and TRBJ1-2; D remains ambiguous. Germline V gene sequence: CDR1 LGHNA, CDR2 YSLEER. There are 15 residues in the CDR3. The V end was cut by 4 bases, the J end by 4 bases, with 16 bases between.

The chain recombines TRBV2 with TRBJ2-3; 9 nucleotides line up with TRBD2. From germline, CDR1 is SNHLY and CDR2 FYNNEI. With 6 bases clipped from V and 3 bases from J, the junction kept 10 bases outside the gene matches. The CDR3 spans 16 residues. The DNA of the CDR3 is TGTGCCAGCAGGGTCCAAGGAGCGGGGGGAACAGATACGCAGTATTTT. The encoded protein is CASRVQGAGGTDTQYF.

The chain employs TRBV5-4 and TRBJ1-2, with D uncertain. V was trimmed by 6 bases and J by 2 bases, leaving 20 bases between them. Germline V gives CDR1 SGHNT, CDR2 YYREEE (reference sequence). The CDR3 has 16 residues. The CDR3 coding sequence is TGTGCCAGCACGCTAATACAGACCACGCTAAACTATGGCTACACCTTC. It yields the protein CASTLIQTTLNYGYTF.

This sequence joins TRBV18 and TRBJ1-6; TRBD1 agrees at 7 bases. This CDR3 contains 14 residues. Germline lookup yields CDR1 KGHSH and CDR2 LQKENI. Trimming at V came to 3 bases and at J to 5 bases, leaving 1 base not matched to a gene. DNA for the CDR3: TGTGCCAGCTCACCGGACAGGAATAATTCACCCCTCCACTTT. Protein product: CASSPDRNNSPLHF. Combining the CDR3 with reference TRBV18 and TRBJ1-6 gives the whole variable domain NAGVMQNPRHLVRRRGQEARLRCSPMKGHSHVYWYRQLPEEGLKFMVYLQKENIIDESGMPKERFSAEFPKEGPSILRIQQVVRGDSAAYFCASSPDRNNSPLHFGNGTRLTVT.

The chain has TRBV13 and TRBJ2-7, with a weak D call TRBD1 (5 bases). The CDR3 has 15 amino acids. The germline V and J ends were trimmed by 0 bases and 2 bases, with 11 bases remaining between them. The V gene's germline CDR1 is PRHDT and CDR2 FYEKMQ (reference sequence). The CDR3 DNA is TGTGCCAGCAGCTTAGGGCCAGGGATGGCCTACGAGCAGTACTTC. Translation gives CASSLGPGMAYEQYF.